A single T cell receptor (beta chain) is shown here with its context. Its antigen is currently not known. No qualities accompany the bases; no much larger clone lies one base away. Genomic DNA was extracted from sorted cells for sequencing of the TCRbeta CDR3 region. The immunoSEQ Assay was used to sequence the TCRbeta CDR3 regions. TCRdb took over this immuneACCESS table, retaining in-frame rearrangements with V and J assigned. Such tables are incomplete; in checked studies, under half of the missing clones stem from an unresolved V gene, and the remainder is unexplained. The sample profile shows about 16,000 clones; around 84% of them were found once. Together, the top ten hold 0.65% to 0.85% of the sample. The trial excluded patients who had a history of autoimmune disease or were on systemic immunosuppression. Peripheral blood for TCR sequencing was collected from all dose cohorts at baseline, on cycle 4 day 1, and on cycle 7 day 1. Samples came from an open-label, multicenter, first-in-human phase I dose-escalation trial of ivuxolimab. Adults with locally advanced or metastatic melanoma, renal cell, hepatocellular, or head and neck squamous cell carcinoma were enrolled in the trial. Before TCR sequencing, CD4+ and CD8+ T cells were separately sorted from peripheral blood.

The data belong to a study of OX40 agonist ivuxolimab in advanced cancers. For the wider study: Ivuxolimab was a fully human IgG2 agonistic monoclonal antibody targeting the costimulatory receptor OX40 (CD134). Three dose-escalation patients achieved partial responses, one with hepatocellular carcinoma and two with cutaneous melanoma. The monotherapy dose-escalation portion (N of about 57 patients) of the phase I ivuxolimab trial is reported in the paper. Of the approximately 50 dose-escalation patients, hepatocellular carcinoma was present in about 20, melanoma in around 15, renal cell carcinoma in 9 and head and neck cancer in 9. Peripheral TCRbeta sequencing aimed to test whether ivuxolimab altered TCR sequence diversity and caused clonal T-cell expansion. In the dose-escalation cohort, 70% to 85% of patients were male, and the mean age was 60 years with a range of roughly 20 to 85. Patients were allowed to have had prior anti-PD-1, anti-PD-L1 or anti-CTLA-4 therapy, and around 40% of the dose-escalation patients had previously received checkpoint inhibitors. Intravenous ivuxolimab was administered to patients every 2 weeks at six dose levels: 0.01, 0.1, 0.3, 1.5, 3 and 10 mg/kg.

Summary of the overall study and its limitations: At doses from 0.1 to 3.0 mg/kg, clonal expansion was seen in both CD4+ and CD8+ blood T cells between baseline and week 6. In the 0.1-3.0 mg/kg groups, partial responders had among the lowest normalized peripheral clonal expansion, particularly in CD8+ T cells. After ivuxolimab, more expanded clones were found on average in CD8+ T cells than in CD4+ T cells. Antigen specificity was not determined for the clonally expanded peripheral T cells. Low levels of normalized T-cell clonal expansion were also seen in some patients who did not respond.

The receptor's source is an adult with an advanced solid tumor such as melanoma, head and neck, liver or kidney cancer. The material was CD4+ or CD8+ T cells sorted from blood, obtained in a trial of the OX40 agonist ivuxolimab.

The CDR3 has the sequence CASTTGQDYGYTF. The DNA sequence reads TGTGCCAGCACGACGGGACAAGATTATGGCTACACCTTC. The rearrangement combines TRBV7-9 with TRBJ1-2; the best D guess is TRBD1, with 6 bases matching. Trimming takes 7 bases from V and 5 bases from J, and the germline ends sit 14 bases apart. The CDR3 goes from the cysteine to the phenylalanine over 13 residues. Of all the DNA, just the CDR3 is kept, 39 bases in frame from base 1. The germline V gene (reference sequence) gives CDR1 as SEHNR and CDR2 as FQNEAQ.